Reported below is one T cell receptor beta chain. Its antigen remains unknown. One end of the junction varies from germline; a read error may be responsible. In germline, CDR1 is KGHSH, CDR2 LQKENI. This CDR3 is 16 amino acids long. There were TCR beta CDR3 regions amplified from RNA transcripts. The HTBI primer set drove a first-round RT-PCR of the TCR CDR3. TCRdb called the multiplex PCR reads again in MiXCR, with one record for every CDR3 protein. The sample lists 250,000 to 350,000 distinct CDR3 sequences; around 20% were seen once. The data originate from a study of T cells in Graves' hyperthyroidism and ophthalmopathy. Diagnoses were established using clinical symptoms, serum thyroxine and TRAb, thyroid ultrasound and orbital computed tomography. PBMCs were obtained from 9.5 to 10 ml fresh peripheral blood. Study observations and caveats: The majority of expanded thyroid clonotypes above 0.001 also appeared in blood.

This TCR was recovered from a man under 40 with Graves' ophthalmopathy. This sequence joins TRBV18 and TRBJ1-2, with TRBD1 as a possible D gene (6 bases). The sample comprised blood. The CDR3 region is CASSPRGAGAVYDYTF. Written as DNA, the CDR3 is TGTGCCAGCTCACCTCGGGGGGCAGGGGCCGTATATGACTACACCTTC.